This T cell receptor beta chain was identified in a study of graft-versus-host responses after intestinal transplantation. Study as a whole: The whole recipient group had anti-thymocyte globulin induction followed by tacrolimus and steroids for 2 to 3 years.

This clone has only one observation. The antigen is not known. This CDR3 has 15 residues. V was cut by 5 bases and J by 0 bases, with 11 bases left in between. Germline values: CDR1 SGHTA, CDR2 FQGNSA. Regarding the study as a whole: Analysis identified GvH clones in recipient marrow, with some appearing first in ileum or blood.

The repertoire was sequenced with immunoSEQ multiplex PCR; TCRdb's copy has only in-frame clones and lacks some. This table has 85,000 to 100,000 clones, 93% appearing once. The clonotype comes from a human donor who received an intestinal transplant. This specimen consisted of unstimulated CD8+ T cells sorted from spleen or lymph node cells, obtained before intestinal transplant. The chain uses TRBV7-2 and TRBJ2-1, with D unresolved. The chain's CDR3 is CASSPLRSSYNEQFF. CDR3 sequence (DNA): TGTGCCAGCAGCCCCCTGAGGAGCTCCTACAATGAGCAGTTCTTC.